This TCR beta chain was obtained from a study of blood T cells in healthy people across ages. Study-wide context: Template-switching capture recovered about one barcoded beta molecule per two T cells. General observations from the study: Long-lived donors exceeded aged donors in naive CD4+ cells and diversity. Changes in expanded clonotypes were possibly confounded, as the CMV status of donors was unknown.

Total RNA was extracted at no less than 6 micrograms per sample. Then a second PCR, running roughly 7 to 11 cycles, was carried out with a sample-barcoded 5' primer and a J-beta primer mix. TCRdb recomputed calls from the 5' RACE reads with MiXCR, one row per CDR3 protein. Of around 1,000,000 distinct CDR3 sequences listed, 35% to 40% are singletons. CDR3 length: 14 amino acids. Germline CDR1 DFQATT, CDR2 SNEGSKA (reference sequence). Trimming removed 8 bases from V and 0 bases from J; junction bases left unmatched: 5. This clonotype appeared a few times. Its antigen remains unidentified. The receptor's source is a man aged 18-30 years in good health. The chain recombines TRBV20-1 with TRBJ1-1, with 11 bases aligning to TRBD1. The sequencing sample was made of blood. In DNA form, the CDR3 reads TGCAGTCCAGGACAGGGGGCGTTGAACACTGAAGCTTTCTTT. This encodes CSPGQGALNTEAFF.